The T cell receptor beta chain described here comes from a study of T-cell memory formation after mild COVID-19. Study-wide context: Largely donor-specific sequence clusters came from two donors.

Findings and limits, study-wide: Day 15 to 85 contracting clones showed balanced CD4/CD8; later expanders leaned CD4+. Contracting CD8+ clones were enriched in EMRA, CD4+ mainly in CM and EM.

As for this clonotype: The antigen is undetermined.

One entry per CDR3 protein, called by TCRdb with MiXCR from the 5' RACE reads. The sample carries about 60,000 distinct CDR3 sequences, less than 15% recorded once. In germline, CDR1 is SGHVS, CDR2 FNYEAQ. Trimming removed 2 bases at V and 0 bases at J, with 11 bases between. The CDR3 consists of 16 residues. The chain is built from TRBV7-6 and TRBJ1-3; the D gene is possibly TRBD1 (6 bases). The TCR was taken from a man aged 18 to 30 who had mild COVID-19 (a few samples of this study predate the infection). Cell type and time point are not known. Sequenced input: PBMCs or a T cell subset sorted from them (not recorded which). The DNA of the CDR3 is TGTGCCAGCAGCTTACTTCTACAGGGCTCTGGAAACACCATATATTTT. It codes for CASSLLLQGSGNTIYF.